This paragraph covers one T cell receptor beta chain sequence. Assay used: immunoSEQ multiplex PCR; TCRdb lists only in-frame clones, some missing. The sample consists of approximately 99,000 clones, just over 85% of them appearing once. V lost 4 bases, J lost 0 bases, and 14 bases lay in between. Germline loops: CDR1 SGHTS, CDR2 YDEGEE. The CDR3 totals 15 residues. The sample is drawn from a study of blood T cell repertoires in COVID-19. The sequencing input was peripheral blood. V is TRBV5-8 and J is TRBJ2-7; the D gene is possibly TRBD1 (5 bases). The TCR originated in a man in his forties or fifties with COVID-19, enrolled during active disease. CDR3 sequence reads: CASSPPTVRSYEQYF. The CDR3 nucleotides read TGTGCCAGCAGCCCGCCGACAGTCCGCTCCTACGAGCAGTACTTC.